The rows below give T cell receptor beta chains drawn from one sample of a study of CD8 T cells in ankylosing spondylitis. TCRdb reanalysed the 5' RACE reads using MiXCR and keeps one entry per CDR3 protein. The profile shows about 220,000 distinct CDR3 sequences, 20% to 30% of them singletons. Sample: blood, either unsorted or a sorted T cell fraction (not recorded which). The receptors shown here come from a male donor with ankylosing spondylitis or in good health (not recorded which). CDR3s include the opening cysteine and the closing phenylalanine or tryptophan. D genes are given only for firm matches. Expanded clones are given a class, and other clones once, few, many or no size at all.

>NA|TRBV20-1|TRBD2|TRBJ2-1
CSAPGGLGSYNEQFF
TGCAGTGCCCCCGGGGGACTAGGGTCCTACAATGAGCAGTTCTTC
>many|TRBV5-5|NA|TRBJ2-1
CASSSGHTSSYNEQFF
TGTGCCAGCAGCTCGGGACACACCAGCTCCTACAATGAGCAGTTCTTC
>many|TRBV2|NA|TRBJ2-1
CASNQDTGVWSYNEQFF
TGTGCCAGCAATCAGGATACGGGAGTATGGTCCTACAATGAGCAGTTCTTC
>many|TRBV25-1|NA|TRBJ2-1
CASSAQRGVNYNEQFF
TGTGCCAGCAGTGCCCAACGCGGCGTCAACTACAATGAGCAGTTCTTC
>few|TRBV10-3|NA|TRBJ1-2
CAISESGDGYTF
TGTGCCATCAGTGAGTCGGGGGACGGCTACACCTTC
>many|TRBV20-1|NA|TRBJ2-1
CSLRDQTYNEQFF
TGCAGTCTCCGGGACCAGACCTACAATGAGCAGTTCTTC
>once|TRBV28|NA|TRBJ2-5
CASTDIGQKQETQYF
TGTGCCAGCACTGATATCGGACAGAAACAAGAGACCCAGTACTTC
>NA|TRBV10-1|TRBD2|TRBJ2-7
CARAVLAGAYEQYF
TGCGCCAGGGCTGTGCTAGCGGGGGCCTACGAGCAGTACTTC
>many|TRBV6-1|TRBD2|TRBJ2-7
CASSPWTSGSYEQYF
TGTGCCAGCAGTCCGTGGACTAGCGGCTCCTACGAGCAGTACTTC
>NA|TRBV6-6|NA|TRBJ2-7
CASSKLGTTEQYF
TGTGCCAGCAGTAAACTCGGGACAACCGAGCAGTACTTC
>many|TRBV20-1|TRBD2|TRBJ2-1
CSALPASGSQSSYNEQFF
TGCAGTGCCCTTCCGGCTAGCGGGAGTCAAAGCTCCTACAATGAGCAGTTCTTC
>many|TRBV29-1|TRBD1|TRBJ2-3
CSVARGQVGDTQYF
TGCAGCGTTGCACGGGGACAGGTGGGGGATACGCAGTATTTT
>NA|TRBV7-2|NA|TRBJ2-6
CASSLRGNLLGANVLTF
TGTGCCAGCAGCCTGCGAGGAAACCTTCTGGGGGCCAACGTCCTGACTTTC
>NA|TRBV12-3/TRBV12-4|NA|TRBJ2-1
CASRFSTSRFNEQFF
TGTGCCAGCAGGTTTTCCACGTCTAGATTCAATGAGCAGTTCTTC
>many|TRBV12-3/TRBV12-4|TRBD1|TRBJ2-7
CASSRTGERVEQYF
TGTGCCAGCAGTCGGACAGGGGAGAGGGTAGAGCAGTACTTC
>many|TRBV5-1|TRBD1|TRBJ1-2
CASSQGQAGYTF
TGCGCCAGCAGCCAAGGACAGGCTGGCTACACCTTC
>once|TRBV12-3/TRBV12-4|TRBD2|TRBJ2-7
CASKGLAYEQYF
TGTGCCAGCAAAGGACTAGCGTACGAGCAGTACTTC
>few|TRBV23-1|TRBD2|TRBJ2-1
CASSQHWLAGGSYNEQFF
TGCGCCAGCAGTCAACATTGGCTAGCGGGAGGTTCGTACAATGAGCAGTTCTTC
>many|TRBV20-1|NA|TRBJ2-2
CSASGTMFTGELFF
TGCAGTGCCTCCGGGACGATGTTTACCGGGGAGCTGTTTTTT
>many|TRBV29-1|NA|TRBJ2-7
CSVRGTLSYEQYF
TGCAGTGTTCGGGGTACACTCTCCTACGAGCAGTACTTC
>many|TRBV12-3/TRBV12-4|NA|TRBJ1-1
CASRLRQANTEAFF
TGTGCCAGCAGGTTGAGGCAGGCGAACACTGAAGCTTTCTTT
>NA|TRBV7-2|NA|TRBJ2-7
CASSLLGGTAADEQYF
TGTGCCAGCAGCTTATTAGGGGGAACTGCAGCGGACGAGCAGTACTTC
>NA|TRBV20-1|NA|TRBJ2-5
CSARLGERAETQYF
TGCAGTGCTAGATTGGGGGAGAGGGCGGAGACCCAGTACTTC
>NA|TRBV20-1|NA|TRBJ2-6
CSALDIANVLTF
TGCAGTGCTCTAGATATCGCCAACGTCCTGACTTTC
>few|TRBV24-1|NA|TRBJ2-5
CATSDPSPTGRYETQYF
TGTGCCACCAGTGACCCCTCCCCCACGGGACGGTATGAGACCCAGTACTTC
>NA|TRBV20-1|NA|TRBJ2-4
CSARGPGLAKNIQYF
TGCAGTGCTAGAGGGCCCGGGTTAGCCAAAAACATTCAGTACTTC
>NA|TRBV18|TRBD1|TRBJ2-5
CASSPPGQVGETQYF
TGTGCCAGCTCACCACCTGGACAGGTTGGGGAGACCCAGTACTTC
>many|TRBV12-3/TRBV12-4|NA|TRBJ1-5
CASPLSNQPQHF
TGTGCCAGCCCCCTAAGCAATCAGCCCCAGCATTTT
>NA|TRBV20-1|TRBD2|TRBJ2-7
CSAVAGSSGRYEQYF
TGCAGTGCTGTAGCGGGGTCTAGCGGGAGGTACGAGCAGTACTTC
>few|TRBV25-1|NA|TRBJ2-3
CASSQGGRPTDTQYF
TGTGCCAGCAGTCAGGGGGGACGGCCCACAGATACGCAGTATTTT
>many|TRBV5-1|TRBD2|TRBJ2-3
CASSLGVGRMADTQYF
TGCGCCAGCAGCTTGGGGGTCGGGAGGATGGCAGATACGCAGTATTTT
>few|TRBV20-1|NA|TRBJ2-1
CSAPSEASSYNEQFF
TGCAGTGCACCATCGGAGGCTAGCTCCTACAATGAGCAGTTCTTC